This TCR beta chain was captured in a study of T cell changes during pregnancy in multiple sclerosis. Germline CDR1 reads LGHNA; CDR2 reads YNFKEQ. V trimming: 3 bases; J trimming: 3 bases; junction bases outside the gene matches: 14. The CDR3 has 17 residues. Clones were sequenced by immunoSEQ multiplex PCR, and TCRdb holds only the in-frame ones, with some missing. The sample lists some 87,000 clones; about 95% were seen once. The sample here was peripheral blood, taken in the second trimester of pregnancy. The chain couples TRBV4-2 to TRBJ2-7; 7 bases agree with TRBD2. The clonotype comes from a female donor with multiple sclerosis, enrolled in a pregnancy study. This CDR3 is CASSQVSGTTNFYEQYF. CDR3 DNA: TGTGCCAGCAGCCAGGTCTCCGGGACTACGAATTTCTACGAGCAGTACTTC.